Each of the 8 T cell receptor beta chains below was sequenced from the same sample in a study of T cells in Graves' hyperthyroidism and ophthalmopathy. RNA transcripts were the template for amplifying TCR beta CDR3 regions. With the HTBI primer set, the TCR CDR3 went through a first round of RT-PCR. TCRdb re-derived calls from the multiplex PCR reads in MiXCR, one entry per CDR3 protein. The table records approximately 100,000 distinct CDR3 sequences, roughly 47% of them present only once. Sequencing input: blood. The origin of the receptors is a man aged 35 to 55 with Graves' hyperthyroidism.

This clonotype was seen ten or more times. This chain's CDR3 is CASRGTGGGSEAFF. The CDR3 region has the DNA TGTGCCAGCAGGGGGACAGGGGGCGGCTCTGAAGCTTTCTTT. The chain recombines TRBV2 with TRBJ1-1; 12 bases are shared with TRBD1. This CDR3 region has 14 residues. V shed 6 bases, J shed 6 bases, and the junction held 5 bases outside the gene matches. Germline V CDR1 and CDR2: SNHLY, FYNNEI.

This clonotype was recorded many times. The chain combines TRBV7-2 with TRBJ1-1; D not certain. V gave up 4 bases and J gave up 3 bases, with 9 bases separating them. CDR3 length: 13 residues. Germline values: CDR1 SGHTA, CDR2 FQGNSA. This CDR3 is CASSWKVDTEAFF. CDR3 DNA: TGTGCCAGCAGCTGGAAGGTGGACACTGAAGCTTTCTTT.

This clonotype was found many times. The gene calls are TRBV10-1 and TRBJ2-1; tentatively, D is TRBD2 (5 bases). The length of the CDR3 is 13 residues. CDR1 WNHNN and CDR2 SYGVQD come from the germline V gene (reference sequence). V gave up 2 bases and J gave up 14 bases, with 16 bases separating them. The CDR3 region has the DNA TGCGCCAGCAGTGAGCGGACTGGGCCCGGGGAGTTCTTC. This encodes CASSERTGPGEFF.

This clonotype has at least ten counts. V and J are TRBV11-3 and TRBJ2-3; D remains unclear. Germline values: CDR1 SGHNT, CDR2 YENEEA. Trimming removed 1 base from V and 4 bases from J, with 6 bases in between. The CDR3 is 13 residues long. CDR3 loop: CASSLGIADTQYF. CDR3 nucleotide sequence: TGTGCCAGCAGCTTAGGAATTGCAGATACGCAGTATTTT.

This clonotype was seen repeatedly, ten times or more. The rearrangement links TRBV20-1 to TRBJ2-6, with 9 bases matching TRBD2. CDR1 is DFQATT and CDR2 is SNEGSKA in the germline V gene (reference sequence). The CDR3 is 17 residues long. Trimming removed 0 bases from V and 2 bases from J; junction bases left unmatched: 5. This chain's CDR3 is CSAREKGGRAGANVLTF. The CDR3 bases are TGCAGTGCTAGAGAGAAGGGCGGGAGGGCTGGGGCCAACGTCCTGACTTTC.

The CDR3 loop reads CATSDPGQGNEKLFF. The CDR3 DNA reads as TGTGCCACCAGTGACCCGGGACAGGGAAATGAAAAACTGTTTTTT. V gene TRBV24-1 combines with J gene TRBJ1-4, with TRBD1 identical over 9 bases. J lost 5 bases, V lost 4 bases, and 4 bases had no gene match. Germline V gives CDR1 KGHDR, CDR2 SFDVKD. The CDR3 has 15 amino acids.

This clonotype was seen at least ten times. The chain has TRBV6-6 and TRBJ1-1, with D perhaps TRBD1 (6 bases). The CDR3 is 15 amino acids. Trimming removed 5 bases at V and 7 bases at J, with 20 bases between. CDR1 and CDR2 (germline): MNHNY, SVGAGI (reference sequence). CDR3 protein: CASSRTVPRSGEAFF. In DNA, the CDR3 is TGTGCCAGCAGTAGGACAGTTCCCCGTTCAGGTGAAGCTTTCTTT.

The V gene is TRBV25-1, the J gene TRBJ1-6, with TRBD1 identical over 9 bases. The V gene end was trimmed by 7 bases and the J gene end by 7 bases; junction bases not matched to a gene: 8. In germline, CDR1 is MGHDK, CDR2 SYGVNS. This CDR3 contains 15 residues. This chain's CDR3 is CASNRDRVGNSPLHF. The CDR3 region has the DNA TGTGCCAGCAACCGGGACAGGGTAGGGAATTCACCCCTCCACTTT.